This is a list of T cell receptor beta chains from one sample in a study of T cell repertoires in cytomegalovirus infection. These TCRs are of unknown antigen specificity. MiXCR, applied by TCRdb to the reads, yields one record per CDR3 protein. The sample lists around 310,000 distinct CDR3 sequences; about 29% were seen once. Here the sequenced sample was cultured PBMCs, taken from culture after CMV antigen stimulation. The receptor set was obtained from a human donor in good health (CMV status not recorded). Some clones in this sample may be carry-over from other donors' samples. Both conserved end residues are trimmed from each CDR3. The D gene is left open where the match is weak. A row's size may be missing; if present it is once, few, many or a size class.

v_call: TRBV11-3; clone_size: .; d_call: .; cdr3_aa: ASSLSLGDTQY
v_call: TRBV3-1; clone_size: .; d_call: .; cdr3_aa: ASSQDLSGLNTGELF
v_call: TRBV5-1; clone_size: .; d_call: .; cdr3_aa: ASSRSRALENEQY
v_call: TRBV7-9; clone_size: few; d_call: .; cdr3_aa: ASSLPLGQESSYEQY
v_call: TRBV7-9; clone_size: few; d_call: TRBD1; cdr3_aa: ASINRGDHNNEQF
v_call: TRBV20-1; clone_size: .; d_call: .; cdr3_aa: SASPFQEFQETQY
v_call: TRBV20-1; clone_size: .; d_call: TRBD1; cdr3_aa: SAGDRVNTEAF
v_call: TRBV7-2; clone_size: many; d_call: .; cdr3_aa: ASSLSRTRRTEAF
v_call: TRBV11-2; clone_size: .; d_call: .; cdr3_aa: ASSLDFGRYNEQF
v_call: TRBV12-3/TRBV12-4; clone_size: few; d_call: .; cdr3_aa: ASSPGQSNYGYT
v_call: TRBV29-1; clone_size: .; d_call: .; cdr3_aa: SVEDGFGGTEAF
v_call: TRBV2; clone_size: few; d_call: TRBD1; cdr3_aa: ASSEGDRGHEPQH
v_call: TRBV19; clone_size: .; d_call: .; cdr3_aa: ASSIDPGSPTYSNQPQH
v_call: TRBV6-5; clone_size: .; d_call: TRBD2; cdr3_aa: ASSYREEREGPDEQF
v_call: TRBV7-7; clone_size: .; d_call: .; cdr3_aa: ASSLSRGQPQH
v_call: TRBV5-1; clone_size: .; d_call: .; cdr3_aa: ASSVSGDWNSPLH
v_call: TRBV6-6; clone_size: .; d_call: TRBD2; cdr3_aa: ASSYTELAGGPGTQY
v_call: TRBV7-2; clone_size: .; d_call: .; cdr3_aa: ASSLSQGYNEKLF
v_call: TRBV30; clone_size: .; d_call: TRBD2; cdr3_aa: AWDSSLAGGADTQY
v_call: TRBV12-3/TRBV12-4; clone_size: .; d_call: .; cdr3_aa: ASSSRTGYGYT
v_call: TRBV2; clone_size: few; d_call: .; cdr3_aa: ASSLIGTVIGELF
v_call: TRBV20-1; clone_size: .; d_call: TRBD1; cdr3_aa: SARRGQGPQETQY